One and the same sample provided the 6 T cell receptor beta chains below, sequenced in a study of blood T cells in healthy people across ages. A second PCR, run for roughly 7 to 12 cycles, used a sample-barcoded 5' primer plus a J-beta primer mix. MiXCR was run by TCRdb on the 5' RACE reads, yielding one entry per CDR3 protein. Among about 640,000 distinct CDR3 sequences listed, around 38% were seen once. The sample comprised blood. These receptors were taken from a man of 80 years or more in good health.

V gene TRBV6-2 or TRBV6-3 combines with J gene TRBJ1-1; a weak D match, TRBD1 (5 bases). The CDR3 spans 13 residues. CDR1 is MNHEY, CDR2 SVGEGT, per germline. Trimming left V 9 bases short and J 6 bases short, with 17 bases between. Written as DNA, the CDR3 is TGTGCCAGTGCGAGGGAGGGGCTCCCTGAAGCTTTCTTT. It specifies CASAREGLPEAFF.

In this sample, this clonotype turned up once. A much larger clone is a single base away; this may be a read error. J is TRBJ2-1 and V is TRBV24-1; 9 bases are shared with TRBD2. CDR1 and CDR2 from the germline V gene are KGHDR and SFDVKD. V dropped 7 bases and J dropped 6; count of bases not matched to a gene: 9. CDR3 length equals 15 residues. The CDR3 loop is CATRPTSGRGNEQFF. As DNA, the CDR3 is TGTGCCACCAGACCTACTAGCGGGCGCGGCAATGAGCAGTTCTTC.

This chain uses TRBV20-1 with TRBJ2-5; 7 bases agree with TRBD2. The CDR3 sequence is 13 residues long. Trimming cost V 3 bases and J 3 bases; bases outside gene matches: 4. The germline V gene encodes CDR1 DFQATT and CDR2 SNEGSKA (reference sequence). CDR3 in DNA: TGCAGTGCTAGCTCTCTAGCGGAAGAGACCCAGTACTTC. The encoded protein is CSASSLAEETQYF.

This clonotype was observed a handful of times. The genes are TRBV18 and TRBJ2-1; possible D gene TRBD2, 6 bases. The CDR3 covers 15 residues. The germline gives CDR1 KGHSH, CDR2 LQKENI. V was cut by 2 bases and J by 5 bases, with 13 bases left in between. In nucleotides, the CDR3 is TGTGCCAGCTCACCAGGCCAGCGGGTAAACAATGAGCAGTTCTTC. It yields the protein CASSPGQRVNNEQFF.

V gene TRBV9 combines with J gene TRBJ2-5; 7 bases fit TRBD1. Near its end, the DNA agrees better with TRBJ2-7, so the J call may be wrong. The CDR3 has 15 amino acids. Germline V gives CDR1 SGDLS, CDR2 YYNGEE. This CDR3 reads CASSEGDSPIYEQYF. CDR3 coding DNA: TGTGCCAGCAGCGAGGGGGACAGCCCCATCTACGAGCAGTACTTC.

Only a few counts were recorded for this clonotype. This chain connects TRBV24-1 to TRBJ2-1; D is unclear. CDR3 length: 13 residues. The V end lost 6 bases, the J end lost 5 bases, and 10 bases lay between the germline ends. In germline, CDR1 is KGHDR, CDR2 SFDVKD. The CDR3 coding sequence is TGTGCCACCAGTTGGCGGCAGGACAATGAGCAGTTCTTC. It translates to CATSWRQDNEQFF.